These T cell receptor beta chains were read from a single sample in a study of blood T cell repertoires in COVID-19. Clones were sequenced by immunoSEQ multiplex PCR, and TCRdb holds only the in-frame ones, with some missing. Altogether about 62,000 clones are present, around 90% being singletons, with the ten largest covering approximately 5%. Specimen: peripheral blood. The receptors derive from a human donor in a cohort sampled during active COVID-19. CDR3s include the opening cysteine and the closing phenylalanine or tryptophan. D genes are given only for firm matches. Clone size is stated in some rows and not others, as once, few, many or a class when expanded.

clone size: .
V gene: TRBV7-9
D gene: .
J gene: TRBJ1-1
CDR3 DNA: TGTGCCAGCAGCCTGACAGCCTCAGAGGCTTTCTTT
CDR3 protein: CASSLTASEAFF

clone size: .
V gene: TRBV6-1
D gene: .
J gene: TRBJ1-6
CDR3 DNA: TGTGCCAGCAGTGAAGGTTCAGTAATTTATTCACCCCTCCACTTT
CDR3 protein: CASSEGSVIYSPLHF

clone size: .
V gene: TRBV5-4
D gene: .
J gene: TRBJ1-1
CDR3 DNA: TGTGCCAGCAGCCACCTACAGGGGAACACTGAAGCTTTCTTT
CDR3 protein: CASSHLQGNTEAFF

clone size: few
V gene: TRBV7-9
D gene: .
J gene: TRBJ2-7
CDR3 DNA: TGTGCCAGTAGCGACAGCTTAGGAGAGCAGTACTTC
CDR3 protein: CASSDSLGEQYF

clone size: .
V gene: TRBV28
D gene: TRBD2
J gene: TRBJ2-5
CDR3 DNA: TGTGCCAGCAGTCATAGCGGGGGGGGCCCCCAAGAGACCCAGTACTTC
CDR3 protein: CASSHSGGGPQETQYF

clone size: .
V gene: TRBV7-2
D gene: TRBD2
J gene: TRBJ2-3
CDR3 DNA: TGTGCCAGCAGCTTATTAGGTAGCGGGGCTTTGGATACGCAGTATTTT
CDR3 protein: CASSLLGSGALDTQYF

clone size: .
V gene: TRBV25-1
D gene: .
J gene: TRBJ1-2
CDR3 DNA: TGTGCCAGCAGTGAATATCTGTGGGGGGGAATCGGCTATGGCTACACCTTC
CDR3 protein: CASSEYLWGGIGYGYTF

clone size: .
V gene: TRBV28
D gene: TRBD1
J gene: TRBJ2-7
CDR3 DNA: TGTGCCAGCAGTCCAGGGGGCGCCGACAACTACGAGCAGTACTTC
CDR3 protein: CASSPGGADNYEQYF

clone size: .
V gene: TRBV11-1
D gene: TRBD1
J gene: TRBJ2-5
CDR3 DNA: TGTGCCAGCAGCTTAGCCCGGGGGACAGGCTCCCAAGAGACCCAGTACTTC
CDR3 protein: CASSLARGTGSQETQYF

clone size: .
V gene: TRBV19
D gene: .
J gene: TRBJ2-3
CDR3 DNA: TGTGCCAGTAGTATAGGCGGGGTAGATACGCAGTATTTT
CDR3 protein: CASSIGGVDTQYF

clone size: .
V gene: TRBV6-2/TRBV6-3
D gene: TRBD2
J gene: TRBJ2-1
CDR3 DNA: TGTGCCAGCAGTTACCCGCCCCTGGCGGCGGGAGTTGTTGAGCAGTTCTTC
CDR3 protein: CASSYPPLAAGVVEQFF

clone size: once
V gene: TRBV6-5
D gene: .
J gene: TRBJ1-1
CDR3 DNA: TGTGCCAGCAGGTCGAGAAGAGGCGGGGAAGCACAAGCTTTCTTT
CDR3 protein: CASRSRRGGEAQAFF

clone size: .
V gene: TRBV6-5
D gene: TRBD1
J gene: TRBJ1-5
CDR3 DNA: TGTGCCAGCAGTTACTCTTGGACAGGGCTTCAGCCCCAGCATTTT
CDR3 protein: CASSYSWTGLQPQHF

clone size: .
V gene: TRBV6-2/TRBV6-3
D gene: .
J gene: TRBJ2-7
CDR3 DNA: TGTGCCAGCAGGTACGGAGTCTACGAGCAGTACTTC
CDR3 protein: CASRYGVYEQYF

clone size: .
V gene: TRBV11-2
D gene: .
J gene: TRBJ1-1
CDR3 DNA: TGTGCCAGCAGCTTGGGGGCGATCGGTGAAGCTTTCTTT
CDR3 protein: CASSLGAIGEAFF

clone size: .
V gene: TRBV3-1/TRBV3-2
D gene: TRBD2
J gene: TRBJ2-7
CDR3 DNA: TGTGCCAGCAGCCAAGAGGGACTAGCGGGATCTTACGAGCAGTACTTC
CDR3 protein: CASSQEGLAGSYEQYF

clone size: .
V gene: TRBV7-8
D gene: .
J gene: TRBJ1-5
CDR3 DNA: TGTGCCAGCAGCCCCGGGGGTTGGGGCAATCAGCCCCAGCATTTT
CDR3 protein: CASSPGGWGNQPQHF

clone size: .
V gene: TRBV4-3
D gene: TRBD1
J gene: TRBJ2-1
CDR3 DNA: TGCGCCAGCAGCCCCAATGGACAGGGTTTGAGGAATGAGCAGTTCTTC
CDR3 protein: CASSPNGQGLRNEQFF

clone size: .
V gene: TRBV3-1/TRBV3-2
D gene: .
J gene: TRBJ2-3
CDR3 DNA: TGTGCCAGCAGCCAAGGTAATCCTAGCCCTTGGGATACGCAGTATTTT
CDR3 protein: CASSQGNPSPWDTQYF

clone size: .
V gene: TRBV3-1/TRBV3-2
D gene: TRBD2
J gene: TRBJ2-3
CDR3 DNA: TGTGCCAGCAGCCAACGCCAACTAGCGGGGACCACAGATACGCAGTATTTT
CDR3 protein: CASSQRQLAGTTDTQYF

clone size: .
V gene: TRBV5-1
D gene: .
J gene: TRBJ1-2
CDR3 DNA: TGCGCCAGCAGCTTCGGCAGGACTAACTATGGCTACACCTTC
CDR3 protein: CASSFGRTNYGYTF

clone size: few
V gene: TRBV10-3
D gene: TRBD1
J gene: TRBJ2-2
CDR3 DNA: TGTGCCATCAGTGAGTCACAGGGGTCTGGCGGGGAGCTGTTTTTT
CDR3 protein: CAISESQGSGGELFF

clone size: .
V gene: TRBV4-1
D gene: TRBD2
J gene: TRBJ2-7
CDR3 DNA: TGCGCCAGCAGCCCTTATAGCGGGGCCGCCGTCGAGCAGTACTTC
CDR3 protein: CASSPYSGAAVEQYF

clone size: .
V gene: TRBV7-2
D gene: TRBD1
J gene: TRBJ1-2
CDR3 DNA: TGTGCCAGCAGCTCCAGCGGTGAGACAGGGGTTGGCTACACCTTC
CDR3 protein: CASSSSGETGVGYTF

clone size: .
V gene: TRBV18
D gene: TRBD2
J gene: TRBJ2-1
CDR3 DNA: TGTGCCAGCTCACCCCTACCTTTGACTAGCGGGGGGCCTAGGTATGAGCAGTTCTTC
CDR3 protein: CASSPLPLTSGGPRYEQFF

clone size: .
V gene: TRBV7-9
D gene: .
J gene: TRBJ2-1
CDR3 DNA: TGTGCCAGCAGCCCGACTGGACTAGAGCAGTTCTTC
CDR3 protein: CASSPTGLEQFF

clone size: few
V gene: TRBV18
D gene: TRBD2
J gene: TRBJ2-1
CDR3 DNA: TGTGCCAGCTCACCAAGTCTAGCGGGAGGCTCCTACAATGAGCAGTTCTTC
CDR3 protein: CASSPSLAGGSYNEQFF

clone size: .
V gene: TRBV3-1/TRBV3-2
D gene: TRBD1
J gene: TRBJ1-1
CDR3 DNA: TGTGCCAGCAGTAAAACACAGGGGGCGAGGAACACTGAAGCTTTCTTT
CDR3 protein: CASSKTQGARNTEAFF

clone size: .
V gene: TRBV5-6
D gene: .
J gene: TRBJ2-3
CDR3 DNA: TGTGCCAGCGCACTGAGAAAGGGGGGGGTCACAGATACGCAGTATTTT
CDR3 protein: CASALRKGGVTDTQYF

clone size: .
V gene: TRBV6-5
D gene: .
J gene: TRBJ2-7
CDR3 DNA: TGTGCCAGCAGAGGACTCAGGGGCGCCGCCTACGAGCAGTACTTC
CDR3 protein: CASRGLRGAAYEQYF

clone size: .
V gene: TRBV9
D gene: .
J gene: TRBJ2-1
CDR3 DNA: TGTGCCAGCAGCCCTCGACCCGGGGGTGGATACAATGAGCAGTTCTTC
CDR3 protein: CASSPRPGGGYNEQFF

clone size: .
V gene: TRBV5-1
D gene: TRBD2
J gene: TRBJ2-4
CDR3 DNA: TGCGCCAGCAGCTTGTGGTCGGGGAGGGACATTCAGTACTTC
CDR3 protein: CASSLWSGRDIQYF

clone size: .
V gene: TRBV12-5
D gene: .
J gene: TRBJ1-5
CDR3 DNA: TGTGCTAGTGGTTTCTCTGGGAGTAGCAATCAGCCCCAGCATTTT
CDR3 protein: CASGFSGSSNQPQHF

clone size: .
V gene: TRBV30
D gene: TRBD1
J gene: TRBJ2-3
CDR3 DNA: TGTGCCTGGAACATAGGGACAGGGTCGGCAGATACGCAGTATTTT
CDR3 protein: CAWNIGTGSADTQYF

clone size: .
V gene: TRBV6-5
D gene: .
J gene: TRBJ2-3
CDR3 DNA: TGTGCCTCCTCGCCGCGGGTCTCCACAGATACGCAGTATTTT
CDR3 protein: CASSPRVSTDTQYF

clone size: .
V gene: TRBV30
D gene: .
J gene: TRBJ2-7
CDR3 DNA: TGTGCCTGGACCCTACCCGGTTACGAGCAGTACTTC
CDR3 protein: CAWTLPGYEQYF

clone size: .
V gene: TRBV30
D gene: .
J gene: TRBJ2-3
CDR3 DNA: TGTGCCTGGAGTGTGCCCCTAAGCACAGATACGCAGTATTTT
CDR3 protein: CAWSVPLSTDTQYF

clone size: .
V gene: TRBV27
D gene: .
J gene: TRBJ1-2
CDR3 DNA: TGTGCCAGCAGACATCCCCCTGACTATGGCTACACCTTC
CDR3 protein: CASRHPPDYGYTF

clone size: .
V gene: TRBV29-1
D gene: TRBD2
J gene: TRBJ2-3
CDR3 DNA: TGCAGCGTCACTGGACTAGCGGGACTCGATACGCAGTATTTT
CDR3 protein: CSVTGLAGLDTQYF

clone size: .
V gene: TRBV15
D gene: .
J gene: TRBJ1-4
CDR3 DNA: TGTGCCACCAGCGATCCCTTCGGCGGCGGGGGTGAAAAACTGTTTTTT
CDR3 protein: CATSDPFGGGGEKLFF

clone size: .
V gene: TRBV5-1
D gene: TRBD1
J gene: TRBJ1-2
CDR3 DNA: TGCGCCAGCAGTTATCAGGGGGCAGAGTCGCAGGGCTACACCTTC
CDR3 protein: CASSYQGAESQGYTF

clone size: .
V gene: TRBV28
D gene: TRBD1
J gene: TRBJ1-2
CDR3 DNA: TGTGCCAGCCGGTTCGGGACAGGGGCCTATGGCTACACCTTC
CDR3 protein: CASRFGTGAYGYTF

clone size: .
V gene: TRBV27
D gene: .
J gene: TRBJ2-7
CDR3 DNA: TGTGCCAGCAGTTATCTACCCGACTCCTACGAGCAGTACTTC
CDR3 protein: CASSYLPDSYEQYF

clone size: .
V gene: TRBV13
D gene: TRBD2
J gene: TRBJ2-1
CDR3 DNA: TGTGCCAGCAGCCCGCTAGCGGGAGTATACAATGAGCAGTTCTTC
CDR3 protein: CASSPLAGVYNEQFF

clone size: .
V gene: TRBV9
D gene: TRBD2
J gene: TRBJ2-3
CDR3 DNA: TGTGCCAGCAGCGTAGGGGCTAGCGGGGGGGCCAGGGGTGGCACAGATACGCAGTATTTT
CDR3 protein: CASSVGASGGARGGTDTQYF

clone size: once
V gene: TRBV5-6
D gene: TRBD1
J gene: TRBJ1-6
CDR3 DNA: TGTGCCAGCAGCCTCGGGGACAGGGATAATTCACCCCTCCACTTT
CDR3 protein: CASSLGDRDNSPLHF

clone size: .
V gene: TRBV5-1
D gene: .
J gene: TRBJ2-3
CDR3 DNA: TGCGCCAGCTCAGTTTATAGCACAGATACGCAGTATTTT
CDR3 protein: CASSVYSTDTQYF

clone size: .
V gene: TRBV13
D gene: .
J gene: TRBJ2-1
CDR3 DNA: TGTGCCAGCAGCTTCAATAGAGCTAGTAATGAGCAGTTCTTC
CDR3 protein: CASSFNRASNEQFF

clone size: .
V gene: TRBV5-1
D gene: TRBD1
J gene: TRBJ1-3
CDR3 DNA: TGCGCCAGCAGCTTTGACAGGGGGCCTTCTGGAAACACCATATATTTT
CDR3 protein: CASSFDRGPSGNTIYF

clone size: .
V gene: TRBV28
D gene: .
J gene: TRBJ2-6
CDR3 DNA: TGTGCCAGCAGTTCCCGCCAGGGTGGGGCCAACGTCCTGACTTTC
CDR3 protein: CASSSRQGGANVLTF

clone size: .
V gene: TRBV14
D gene: TRBD2
J gene: TRBJ2-7
CDR3 DNA: TGTGCCAGCAGCCTACTAGCGGGCTCCTACGAGCAGTACTTC
CDR3 protein: CASSLLAGSYEQYF

clone size: .
V gene: TRBV7-3
D gene: .
J gene: TRBJ1-3
CDR3 DNA: TGTGCCAGCAGCCCAGGGGCGTCAGGAAACACCATATATTTT
CDR3 protein: CASSPGASGNTIYF

clone size: .
V gene: TRBV23-1
D gene: .
J gene: TRBJ2-7
CDR3 DNA: TGCGCCAGCAGTCAACCAAAACACCAACCGACGTCAGGTCGTTCCTACGAGCAGTACTTC
CDR3 protein: CASSQPKHQPTSGRSYEQYF

clone size: .
V gene: TRBV3-1/TRBV3-2
D gene: .
J gene: TRBJ2-7
CDR3 DNA: TGTGCCAGCAGCCAAGCGGGAGCCTACGAGCAGTACTTC
CDR3 protein: CASSQAGAYEQYF

clone size: .
V gene: TRBV7-3
D gene: .
J gene: TRBJ1-1
CDR3 DNA: TGTGCCAGCAGCTTACGGGGCGGGAGAAGTGAAGCTTTCTTT
CDR3 protein: CASSLRGGRSEAFF

clone size: .
V gene: TRBV6-5
D gene: .
J gene: TRBJ1-1
CDR3 DNA: TGTGCCAGCCACCAGGGTCCGAACACTGAAGCTTTCTTT
CDR3 protein: CASHQGPNTEAFF